This T cell receptor beta chain was recovered during a study of blood T cells in healthy people across ages. Study conclusions and caveats: Age advanced and TCR beta diversity per million T cells fell, roughly linearly. When one million T cells were used, diversity estimates were thought to be underestimates.

Germline trimming cut 0 bases from V and 6 bases from J; bases unmatched to any gene: 8. CDR3 length: 17 residues. Germline CDR1 reads SGDLS; CDR2 reads YYNGEE. With a J-beta primer mix and a sample-barcoded 5' primer, a second PCR ran roughly 6 to 11 cycles. TCRdb analysed the 5' RACE reads with MiXCR anew, one entry per CDR3 protein. The sample holds about 1,500,000 distinct CDR3 sequences, around 42% seen once. Samples had at least 6.5 million PBMCs isolated from them. This clonotype was seen once. The antigen is unknown. The V gene is TRBV9, the J gene TRBJ2-1; 11 bases are a match to TRBD2. The specimen was blood. The sequence was obtained from a woman aged 18-29 years in good health. CDR3 residues: CASSVEVAGGPGNEQFF. The CDR3 DNA is TGTGCCAGCAGCGTAGAGGTAGCGGGAGGGCCGGGCAATGAGCAGTTCTTC.